This is a list of T cell receptor beta chains from one sample in a study of T cell changes during pregnancy in multiple sclerosis. Produced via immunoSEQ multiplex PCR; TCRdb's table is partial and in-frame only. The sample comprises around 85,000 clones, around 90% of which are singletons, and around 3.3% rests with the top ten. This sample comprised PBMCs, obtained in the first trimester of pregnancy. These receptors all stem from a female donor in good health, serving as a control in a pregnancy study. Some clones in this sample may be carry-over from other donors' samples. Both conserved end residues are part of each CDR3. Fields, in order: clone size, V gene, D gene, J gene, CDR3 protein, CDR3 DNA. A D gene is named only where the DNA matches it firmly. Only some rows state a clone size, as once, few, many or a class for expanded clones.

>-|TRBV5-8|-|TRBJ1-1
CASSLIKTETEAFF
TGTGCCAGCAGCTTGATAAAGACAGAAACTGAAGCTTTCTTT
>-|TRBV7-2|-|TRBJ2-2
CASSLATGTGELFF
TGTGCCAGCAGCTTAGCGACTGGCACCGGGGAGCTGTTTTTT
>-|TRBV19|TRBD1|TRBJ1-4
CASSMGQTNEKLFF
TGTGCCAGTAGTATGGGACAGACTAATGAAAAACTGTTTTTT
>-|TRBV14|-|TRBJ1-3
CASSETGAGNTIYF
TGTGCCAGCAGCGAGACAGGCGCTGGAAACACCATATATTTT
>-|TRBV9|TRBD2|TRBJ2-3
CASSPRVSSGTPGADTQYF
TGTGCCAGCAGCCCCCGGGTGTCTAGCGGGACCCCGGGGGCAGATACGCAGTATTTT
>-|TRBV10-3|-|TRBJ1-2
CAISESSSPNYGYTF
TGTGCCATCAGTGAGTCGAGCTCCCCTAACTATGGCTACACCTTC
>-|TRBV7-2|-|TRBJ2-7
CASSLASVKPYEQYF
TGTGCCAGCAGCTTAGCTTCGGTTAAACCCTACGAGCAGTACTTC
>-|TRBV2|-|TRBJ2-2
CASTVKSGNTGELFF
TGTGCCAGCACGGTCAAAAGCGGAAACACCGGGGAGCTGTTTTTT
>once|TRBV11-3|-|TRBJ2-1
CASSLDRGSYNEQFF
TGTGCCAGCAGCTTAGACAGGGGATCCTACAATGAGCAGTTCTTC
>-|TRBV7-2|-|TRBJ2-7
CASSLLWGAGTYEQYF
TGTGCCAGCAGCTTACTGTGGGGAGCGGGTACCTACGAGCAGTACTTC
>-|TRBV7-2|-|TRBJ1-5
CASKRGDQPQHF
TGTGCCAGCAAACGGGGAGATCAGCCCCAGCATTTT
>-|TRBV7-9|TRBD1|TRBJ1-1
CASSRDSPEAFF
TGTGCCAGCAGCCGGGACAGTCCCGAAGCTTTCTTT
>few|TRBV4-1|-|TRBJ2-1
CASSQSDNEQFF
TGTGCCAGCAGCCAGTCGGACAATGAGCAGTTCTTC
>once|TRBV5-1|TRBD2|TRBJ2-1
CASSLNSGGGVYVF
TGCGCCAGCAGCTTAAATAGCGGGGGGGGTGTTTACGTCTTC
>-|TRBV7-9|TRBD2|TRBJ2-1
CASSLETSGDSYNEQFF
TGTGCCAGCAGCTTAGAGACTAGCGGGGACTCATACAATGAGCAGTTCTTC
>-|TRBV4-3|TRBD1|TRBJ2-1
CASSQDATGYHNEQFF
TGCGCCAGCAGCCAAGATGCGACAGGGTACCACAATGAGCAGTTCTTC
>-|TRBV7-9|TRBD1|TRBJ2-7
CASSSNRQGSYEQYF
TGTGCCAGCAGCTCCAACCGACAGGGATCCTACGAGCAGTACTTC
>-|TRBV28|-|TRBJ1-2
CASSLTENGYTF
TGTGCCAGCAGTTTGACAGAGAATGGCTACACCTTC
>-|TRBV19|TRBD2|TRBJ2-1
CASSIWFSGGTNEQFF
TGTGCCAGTAGTATCTGGTTTAGCGGGGGGACCAATGAGCAGTTCTTC
>-|TRBV7-9|-|TRBJ2-7
CASSSPSYEQYF
TGTGCCAGCAGCTCTCCCTCCTACGAGCAGTACTTC
>-|TRBV7-2|TRBD1|TRBJ1-1
CASSWTGTNTEAFF
TGTGCCAGCAGCTGGACAGGGACGAACACTGAAGCTTTCTTT
>-|TRBV28|-|TRBJ1-4
CASSLSQKLFF
TGTGCCAGCAGTTTATCTCAAAAACTGTTTTTT
>-|TRBV21-1|-|TRBJ2-5
CASRAGTGLETQYF
TGTGCCAGCAGAGCCGGGACAGGCTTAGAGACCCAGTACTTC
>-|TRBV6-5|-|TRBJ1-2
CASSQQGGAGYTF
TGTGCCAGCAGCCAACAGGGAGGGGCTGGCTACACCTTC
>-|TRBV7-7|TRBD2|TRBJ2-5
CASSSSGAQETQYF
TGTGCTAGCAGCTCTAGCGGGGCCCAAGAGACCCAGTACTTC
>-|TRBV28|-|TRBJ2-5
CASSLFVGWTHKETQYF
TGTGCCAGCAGTTTATTCGTAGGGTGGACACACAAAGAGACCCAGTACTTC
>-|TRBV19|TRBD2|TRBJ2-1
CASSISTSGIGNEQFF
TGTGCCAGTAGTATCTCCACTAGCGGGATAGGGAATGAGCAGTTCTTC
>-|TRBV5-4|-|TRBJ2-1
CASSLLDRTYNEQFF
TGTGCCAGCAGCTTGTTAGACAGGACCTACAATGAGCAGTTCTTC
>-|TRBV7-2|TRBD2|TRBJ2-1
CASSLATSGTVNEQFF
TGTGCCAGCAGCTTAGCAACTAGCGGGACTGTTAATGAGCAGTTCTTC
>-|TRBV7-6|TRBD2|TRBJ2-1
CASSLGGGSEQFF
TGTGCCAGCAGCTTAGGGGGGGGTAGTGAGCAGTTCTTC
>once|TRBV5-4|-|TRBJ1-2
CASSLVESYGYTF
TGTGCCAGCAGCTTAGTGGAGAGCTATGGCTACACCTTC
>few|TRBV2|TRBD1|TRBJ1-5
CASNGQGAGFQPQHF
TGTGCCAGCAACGGGCAGGGGGCGGGTTTTCAGCCCCAGCATTTT
>large|TRBV27|-|TRBJ1-2
CASSLSTGSLYGYTF
TGTGCCAGCAGTTTATCGACAGGAAGCCTCTATGGCTACACCTTC
>-|TRBV27|-|TRBJ1-4
CASSLLAGAGEKLFF
TGTGCCAGCAGTTTATTGGCAGGGGCGGGCGAAAAACTGTTTTTT
>-|TRBV28|TRBD1|TRBJ2-7
CASSGRGRYEQYF
TGTGCCAGCAGCGGTAGGGGGCGATACGAGCAGTACTTC
>-|TRBV6-5|-|TRBJ1-4
CASSTQGTNEKLFF
TGTGCCAGCAGCACTCAGGGAACTAATGAAAAACTGTTTTTT
>-|TRBV28|-|TRBJ2-5
CASSLGDVGAKTQYF
TGTGCCAGCAGCCTGGGAGATGTGGGGGCCAAGACCCAGTACTTC